The TCR beta chain under discussion was sequenced for a study of shared clonotypes between healthy human individuals. Here immunoSEQ multiplex PCR was the method, and the copy in TCRdb shows in-frame clones only, minus some. The sample records some 320,000 clones, around 87% being singletons. This CDR3 is 13 amino acids long. The junction had 3 bases not matched to a gene; V was cut back by 2 bases and J by 8 bases. The germline gives CDR1 GTSNPN, CDR2 SVGIG (reference sequence). The TCR was taken from a man younger than 35 in good health. The chain is built from TRBV30 and TRBJ1-6; 7 nucleotides line up with TRBD1. Material for sequencing was memory CD8+ T cells sorted from blood. Stated subset: CD45RO+ cells pooled with CCR7-negative TemRA cells. The CDR3 spells CAWSIQGDSPLHF. The CDR3 nucleotides read TGTGCCTGGAGTATTCAGGGGGATTCACCCCTCCACTTT.